This is a list of T cell receptor beta chains from one sample in a study of blood T cell repertoires in COVID-19. TCRdb keeps only in-frame clones here, not all; method: immunoSEQ multiplex PCR. Of more than 250,000 clones in the sample, 70% to 90% were seen once. Sequencing was carried out using peripheral blood. The receptors were gathered from a man younger than 30 who had recovered from COVID-19. The CDR3 runs from the conserved cysteine through the conserved F or W. The D gene is left open where the match is weak. Expanded clones get a size class; other rows say once, few or many, or leave the size out.

TRBJ1-1 TRBD1 TRBV6-5 . TGTGCCAGCAGTCCTATACAGGGGGACACTGAAGCTTTCTTT CASSPIQGDTEAFF
TRBJ1-1 . TRBV7-9 . TGTGCCAGCAGCTCGGGTCCCACGAACACTGAAGCTTTCTTT CASSSGPTNTEAFF
TRBJ1-6 TRBD1 TRBV5-1 . TGCGCCAGCAGCACAGACAGGGGGCGAAATAATTCACCCCTCCACTTT CASSTDRGRNNSPLHF
TRBJ1-2 TRBD1 TRBV24-1 . TGTGCCACCAGTGCCGGGACAGGGGAAGGCTACACCTTC CATSAGTGEGYTF
TRBJ2-5 TRBD2 TRBV7-9 once TGTGCCAGCAGCCTCGGACTAGCGGGGGGCCAAGAGACCCAGTACTTC CASSLGLAGGQETQYF
TRBJ2-5 TRBD1 TRBV13 . TGTGCCAGCAGCCTCGGGACAGGGCAAGAGACCCAGTACTTC CASSLGTGQETQYF
TRBJ1-1 . TRBV4-1 . TGCGCCAGCAGCCAAGGGGCCCCCCCTCTGGGGAACACTGAAGCTTTCTTT CASSQGAPPLGNTEAFF
TRBJ2-1 . TRBV11-2 . TGTGCCAGCAGCTTAATGACTTACAATGAGCAGTTCTTC CASSLMTYNEQFF
TRBJ2-7 TRBD2 TRBV3-1/TRBV3-2 . TGTGCCAGCAGCTCCACTAGCGGGGAAGCCTACGAGCAGTACTTC CASSSTSGEAYEQYF
TRBJ2-3 . TRBV18 . TGTGCCAGCTCACCAGGGAGCCTAGTGGCAGATACGCAGTATTTT CASSPGSLVADTQYF
TRBJ2-7 TRBD2 TRBV30 . TGTGCCTGGAGTGTTGGAGCGGGGGCCTACGAGCAGTACTTC CAWSVGAGAYEQYF
TRBJ2-6 TRBD2 TRBV2 . TGTGCCAGCAGCCCCCTTCCCGGACTAGCGGGTAGACCTGGGGCCAACGTCCTGACTTTC CASSPLPGLAGRPGANVLTF
TRBJ2-1 TRBD2 TRBV11-1 . TGTGCCAGCAGCTCGCTGGGCGGGAGGGTCGAGCAGTTCTTC CASSSLGGRVEQFF
TRBJ2-7 TRBD1 TRBV5-4 . TGTGCCAGCAGCTTGCGGACAGGGGGTGGGTACGAGCAGTACTTC CASSLRTGGGYEQYF
TRBJ2-7 . TRBV2 few TGTGCCAGCAGCCACAGGGGGAGGGACTCCTACGAGCAGTACTTC CASSHRGRDSYEQYF
TRBJ2-7 TRBD2 TRBV6-5 . TGTGCCAGCAGTCGGACTAGCGGGACTTACGAGCAGTACTTC CASSRTSGTYEQYF
TRBJ2-2 TRBD1 TRBV9 once TGTGCCAGCAGCGTCACAGGGGGCAGCAACGGGGAGCTGTTTTTT CASSVTGGSNGELFF
TRBJ1-4 . TRBV12-3/TRBV12-4 . TGTGCCAGCAGTCCCGTTGGAGGAAAACTGTTTTTT CASSPVGGKLFF
TRBJ1-2 . TRBV9 . TGTGCCAGCAGCGCACTTAACTATGGCTACACCTTC CASSALNYGYTF
TRBJ2-2 TRBD1 TRBV24-1 . TGTGCCACCAGTCCGGGACAGGGGTACACCGGGGAGCTGTTTTTT CATSPGQGYTGELFF
TRBJ2-5 TRBD2 TRBV7-2 . TGTGCCAGCAGCTTAGACGGGAGGGCCTTAGAGACCCAGTACTTC CASSLDGRALETQYF
TRBJ1-3 . TRBV6-5 . TGTGCCAGCAGTTACTCTCTAGGGAGAGAGCGAGGCACCATATATTTT CASSYSLGRERGTIYF
TRBJ1-1 . TRBV19 . TGTGCCAGTAGCTTTGGGACTTCTGAAGCTTTCTTT CASSFGTSEAFF
TRBJ2-3 . TRBV6-5 . TGTGCCAGCAGTTCCCCCTCCGGGAGCACAGATACGCAGTATTTT CASSSPSGSTDTQYF
TRBJ1-2 . TRBV6-5 . TGTGCCAGCACCAACGGGGGGTTCGGGGGCTACACCTTC CASTNGGFGGYTF
TRBJ2-3 . TRBV6-4 . TGTGCCAGCAGCAATACTGCGACGAGAGGAGGCACAGATACGCAGTATTTT CASSNTATRGGTDTQYF
TRBJ2-1 TRBD2 TRBV19 few TGTGCCAGTAGTATAAGGACTAGCGGGAGAGACTACAATGAGCAGTTCTTC CASSIRTSGRDYNEQFF
TRBJ1-5 . TRBV7-3 . TGTGCCAGCAGCCTAAACCCGGGTCCCAATCAGCCCCAGCATTTT CASSLNPGPNQPQHF
TRBJ1-6 . TRBV19 . TGTGCCAGTAGTATACAGGGGATGACTAATTCACCCCTCCACTTT CASSIQGMTNSPLHF
TRBJ2-1 TRBD1 TRBV5-1 . TGCGCCAGCAGCTCTCGGACAGGGGTATACAATGAGCAGTTCTTC CASSSRTGVYNEQFF
TRBJ2-2 TRBD1 TRBV6-5 . TGTGCCAGCAGTTATCTCGGGACAGCGAACACCGGGGAGCTGTTTTTT CASSYLGTANTGELFF
TRBJ2-3 TRBD2 TRBV9 . TGTGCCAGTAGCGGGGGGGCAGATACGCAGTATTTT CASSGGADTQYF
TRBJ2-1 TRBD2 TRBV14 . TGTGCCAGCAGCCAAGTGGGACTAGCGGCGCATGAGCAGTTCTTC CASSQVGLAAHEQFF
TRBJ1-3 . TRBV3-1/TRBV3-2 . TGTGCCAGCAGCGAAACAGGAAGCTCTGGAAACACCATATATTTT CASSETGSSGNTIYF
TRBJ1-6 TRBD1 TRBV4-3 . TGCGCCAGCAGCCAAGTGAACAGGGGAGGTTATAATTCACCCCTCCACTTT CASSQVNRGGYNSPLHF
TRBJ2-1 TRBD2 TRBV5-6 once TGTGCCAGCAGCTTGGAGCGGGAGATGGGGTATGAGCAGTTCTTC CASSLEREMGYEQFF
TRBJ1-1 . TRBV6-2/TRBV6-3 . TGTGCCAGCAGTTACAGGTGGCAGGGGAACACTGAAGCTTTCTTT CASSYRWQGNTEAFF
TRBJ1-1 TRBD1 TRBV3-1/TRBV3-2 . TGTGCCAGCAGCCAACCCACGGACAGGTTGAACACTGAAGCTTTCTTT CASSQPTDRLNTEAFF
TRBJ1-1 . TRBV5-6 . TGTGCCAGCAGCTTAGCGGGGGCAGGGATGCTAAACACTGAAGCTTTCTTT CASSLAGAGMLNTEAFF
TRBJ2-2 TRBD1 TRBV7-6 . TGTGCCAGCAGCTTAGCGAGGACAGGGAACACCGGGGAGCTGTTTTTT CASSLARTGNTGELFF
TRBJ2-7 TRBD2 TRBV7-2 . TGTGCCAGCAGCTTAACGGCTAGCGGAACCTACGAGCAGTACTTC CASSLTASGTYEQYF
TRBJ1-5 . TRBV4-2 . TGTGCCAGCAGCCAACATTCGGACACGCTCCAGCCCCAGCATTTT CASSQHSDTLQPQHF
TRBJ1-1 TRBD1 TRBV28 once TGTGCCAGCAACCTCGGACAGGGCCGCACTGAAGCTTTCTTT CASNLGQGRTEAFF
TRBJ1-4 TRBD1 TRBV27 . TGTGCCAGCAGTCCCCATCGACAGGGAGAAAAACTGTTTTTT CASSPHRQGEKLFF
TRBJ2-1 . TRBV7-3 . TGTGCCAGCAGCTTAACGTCTGGCAGGGCAAACAATGAGCAGTTCTTC CASSLTSGRANNEQFF
TRBJ1-2 TRBD1 TRBV6-5 . TGTGCCAGCAGTCCGGGGACAGGGAGGACGGGCTACACCTTC CASSPGTGRTGYTF
TRBJ2-7 TRBD2 TRBV10-2 . TGCGCCAGCAGCGGGACTAGTGGCAACGAGCAGTACTTC CASSGTSGNEQYF
TRBJ1-5 . TRBV3-1/TRBV3-2 once TGTGCCAGCAGCCAAGATCCGGACAGCCCCCAGCATTTT CASSQDPDSPQHF
TRBJ2-1 TRBD2 TRBV19 . TGTGCCAGTAGTATCGGGACGGGAGCGGGAGAGGGTGAGCAGTTCTTC CASSIGTGAGEGEQFF
TRBJ2-2 TRBD1 TRBV6-1 few TGTGCCAGCAGTGTACTGACAGGGCCCACTACCGGGGAGCTGTTTTTT CASSVLTGPTTGELFF
TRBJ1-2 TRBD1 TRBV5-4 once TGTGCCAGCAGCTCCGACAGGGGGGATGGCTACACCTTC CASSSDRGDGYTF
TRBJ2-3 . TRBV9 . TGTGCCAGCAGCCCCCTCTCAGGCACAGATACGCAGTATTTT CASSPLSGTDTQYF
TRBJ1-4 . TRBV19 few TGTGCCAGTAGCGAACAGGGTGGTGAAAAACTGTTTTTT CASSEQGGEKLFF
TRBJ2-3 . TRBV5-1 . TGCGCCAGCAGCCCCGGAGAGGGGGCAGATACGCAGTATTTT CASSPGEGADTQYF
TRBJ1-1 . TRBV5-1 once TGCGCCAGCAGCTTAGGGAGCTGGGACACTGAAGCTTTCTTT CASSLGSWDTEAFF
TRBJ2-2 TRBD1 TRBV7-3 . TGTGCCAGCAGCCAAGGGGGCAACGCGAACACCGGGGAGCTGTTTTTT CASSQGGNANTGELFF
TRBJ2-1 TRBD2 TRBV5-6 . TGTGCCAGCAGGGCGCTGTGGGGGGGTTACAATGAGCAGTTCTTC CASRALWGGYNEQFF
TRBJ2-4 TRBD2 TRBV19 . TGTGCCAGTACCCTAGCGGGGGGATCAAACATTCAGTACTTC CASTLAGGSNIQYF
TRBJ2-2 . TRBV5-1 . TGCGCCAGCAGCTTGGGCGGTAACGGGGAGCTGTTTTTT CASSLGGNGELFF
TRBJ2-7 . TRBV19 . TGTGCCAGTAGCTATAGATGGGACAACTCCTACGAGCAGTACTTC CASSYRWDNSYEQYF